This T cell receptor beta chain was observed in a study of T cell responses to AZD1222 COVID-19 vaccine. Profiling relied on immunoSEQ multiplex PCR, and the TCRdb table lists in-frame clones only, not all of them. The sample gives roughly 150,000 clones, about 92% of which show up once; 5% to 6.5% is in the top ten. The junction had 7 bases not matched to a gene; V was cut back by 6 bases and J by 5 bases. CDR1 and CDR2 from the germline V gene are MNHEY and SVGAGI. The CDR3 covers 14 residues. Second doses were pooled across both intervals (about 4 or about 12 weeks). Study conclusions and caveats: Along spike, vaccine-associated CD4 TCRs were found throughout, with dominance at 160-218 and 743-854. Repertoires in all cases were sampled only once the peak T cell response had passed. Only five to seven individuals given AZD1222 were seropositive at baseline.

Concerning this clone: The antigen is undetermined.

The V call is TRBV6-5, the J call TRBJ1-5; 7 bases are shared with TRBD1. The receptor's source is an adult who received the AZD1222 COVID-19 vaccine. The sample here was peripheral blood, taken 28 days after the second AZD1222 dose. CDR3 residues: CASSQDRADQPQHF. CDR3 sequence (DNA): TGTGCCAGCAGCCAAGACAGGGCCGATCAGCCCCAGCATTTT.